One T cell receptor beta chain is described in this entry. This record belongs to a study of blood T cell repertoires in COVID-19. Study overall: Sites in the United States, Italy and Spain provided acute and convalescent COVID-19 samples. Sources were T cells, B-cell-depleted T cells, or PBMCs; the material itself was cDNA or gDNA.

Allocation to cohorts depended on clinical history reported by the participants. Methods used by the authors: Reference gene primer amplification yielded estimated nucleated cell counts. Only in-frame clones appear in the TCRdb table, and some are missing; sequencing was by immunoSEQ multiplex PCR. The V and J calls and clone size were taken over from that table, and D and trimming were inferred from the DNA. The sample carries roughly 200,000 clones, 85% recorded once. The sequencing input was PBMCs or T cells enriched from blood (not recorded which). The TCR was taken from a man aged 40-50 years who had recovered from COVID-19.

The CDR3 coding sequence is TGTGCCAGTAGTATCACCGGGACTAGCAGCTACGAGCAGTACTTC. Encoded protein: CASSITGTSSYEQYF. This chain links TRBV19 with TRBJ2-7; 9 bases match TRBD2. The CDR3 is made up of 15 amino acids. The V gene's germline CDR1 is LNHDA and CDR2 SQIVND (reference sequence). V was pared by 3 bases and J by 3 bases, with 6 bases of the junction left unmatched.